This TCR beta chain stems from a study of blood T cell repertoires in COVID-19. As processed by the authors: The authors estimated nucleated cell counts from reference gene primer amplification. This table comes from immunoSEQ multiplex PCR, and its TCRdb copy is limited to in-frame clones, with some not included. V and J calls and clone size are given by that table; D and trimming were obtained from the DNA. The sample carries about 300,000 clones, about four fifths recorded once. Germline V gene sequence: CDR1 DFQATT, CDR2 SNEGSKA (reference sequence). The CDR3 covers 11 residues. With V trimmed by 4 bases and J by 14 bases, 7 bases remained unmatched.

The source of this sequence is a woman in her fifties or sixties with acute or convalescent COVID-19. The gene calls are TRBV20-1 and TRBJ1-2; TRBD1 matches at 10 bases. Sample: peripheral blood. The DNA of the CDR3 is TGCAGTGCTATGAGACAGGGGGCGGGAACCTTC. Translation gives CSAMRQGAGTF.